The 29 T cell receptor beta chains below all came from one sample that was sequenced in a study of PD-L1 blockade in urothelial cancer. Libraries were prepared by immunoSEQ multiplex PCR; TCRdb keeps only in-frame clonotypes and omits some of them. The sample lists 38,000 or so clones; around four fifths were seen once. Time point of the sample: pretreatment peripheral blood. The source material was PBMCs, sampled around atezolizumab (anti-PD-L1) treatment. Receptor source: an older man with urothelial cancer.

The V gene is TRBV19, the J gene TRBJ1-1; D gene ambiguous. The CDR3 totals 12 residues. Between the trimmed V and J ends, which lost 3 bases and 5 bases, there was a span of 7 bases. The germline V gene has CDR1 LNHDA and CDR2 SQIVND (reference sequence). The CDR3 DNA sequence: TGTGCCAGTAGTATCGGGAGGACTGAAGCTTTCTTT. Its translation is CASSIGRTEAFF.

This clone was seen a few times. The V and J genes are TRBV28 and TRBJ1-1; no clear D gene. The CDR3 contains 13 residues. Germline V gene sequence: CDR1 MDHEN, CDR2 SYDVKM. The V gene lost 2 bases and the J gene lost 10 bases, with 14 bases spanning the gap. As DNA, the CDR3 is TGTGCCAGCAGTTTAAACGGAGGGATAGGAGCTTTCTTT. Protein: CASSLNGGIGAFF.

The chain joins TRBV5-1 to TRBJ2-1; TRBD1 matches at 7 bases. The CDR3 length is 17 residues. Germline CDR1 SGHRS, CDR2 YFSETQ. The V and J ends lost 0 bases and 2 bases, in that order; junction bases with no gene match: 8. CDR3 sequence: CASSLGTLDRAYNEQFF. For the CDR3, the DNA is TGCGCCAGCAGCTTGGGAACCCTAGACAGGGCCTACAATGAGCAGTTCTTC.

This chain uses TRBV10-3 with TRBJ2-7; the match to TRBD2 covers 12 bases. V lost 6 bases, J lost 6 bases, and 12 bases stayed unmatched. Germline loops: CDR1 ENHRY, CDR2 SYGVKD. The CDR3 extends over 16 amino acids. CDR3 in amino acids: CAISDVIRTSGTEQYF. The CDR3 region has the DNA TGTGCCATCAGCGACGTAATTCGGACTAGCGGGACCGAGCAGTACTTC.

The chain employs TRBV10-1 and TRBJ2-2; a possible D gene is TRBD2 (5 bases). The CDR3 extends over 13 amino acids. V was clipped by 6 bases and J by 6 bases, with 11 bases between them. Germline V gene lookup returns CDR1 WNHNN and CDR2 SYGVQD (reference sequence). CDR3 loop: CASRDSGAGELFF. Written as DNA, the CDR3 is TGCGCCAGCAGGGACTCCGGGGCCGGGGAGCTGTTTTTT.

The chain has TRBV28 and TRBJ2-1; maybe TRBD2 (6 bases). This CDR3 spans 14 amino acids. With 3 bases removed from V and 9 bases from J, the gap between germline ends came to 15 bases. In germline, CDR1 is MDHEN, CDR2 SYDVKM. The CDR3 DNA follows: TGTGCCAGCAGTTTTGGACGGGAGAGTAGTGAGCAGTTCTTC. This codes for CASSFGRESSEQFF.

The chain links TRBV5-4 to TRBJ1-3, with 7 bases fitting TRBD1. Germline CDR1 reads SGHNT; CDR2 reads YYREEE (reference sequence). The CDR3 covers 14 residues. V gave up 4 bases and J gave up 3 bases; unmatched junction bases: 4. CDR3 protein: CASSGRGLGNTIYF. The CDR3 DNA sequence: TGTGCCAGCAGCGGAAGGGGGCTTGGAAACACCATATATTTT.

This chain joins TRBV14 and TRBJ2-7; 8 nucleotides agree with TRBD2. This CDR3 is 15 amino acids long. Germline-derived CDR1 and CDR2 are SGHDN and FVKESK. V lost 4 bases, J lost 4 bases, and 9 bases stayed unmatched. CDR3 coding DNA: TGTGCCAGCAGCCTACCCGGGACTAGGGCTTACGAGCAGTACTTC. Its protein is CASSLPGTRAYEQYF. Looking up the rest from reference TRBV14 and TRBJ2-7 gives the full variable domain: EAGVTQFPSHSVIEKGQTVTLRCDPISGHDNLYWYRRVMGKEIKFLLHFVKESKQDESGMPNNRFLAERTGGTYSTLKVQPAELEDSGVYFCASSLPGTRAYEQYFGPGTRLTVT.

The chain uses TRBV15 and TRBJ1-5; no reliable D call. The CDR3 covers 16 residues. Germline values: CDR1 LNHNV, CDR2 YYDKDF (reference sequence). The V end was cut by 0 bases, the J end by 0 bases, with 9 bases between. CDR3 bases: TGTGCCACCAGCAGAGATCGGGGTGGTAGCAATCAGCCCCAGCATTTT. Amino acids: CATSRDRGGSNQPQHF.

The chain joins TRBV25-1 to TRBJ2-5; TRBD1 is a possible D gene (5 bases). The CDR3 spans 15 residues. The V and J ends lost 3 bases and 1 base respectively, with 12 bases between them. Germline CDR1 is MGHDK and CDR2 is SYGVNS. The CDR3 region is CASSDPRQTQETQYF. CDR3 coding DNA: TGTGCCAGCAGTGACCCTCGACAGACCCAAGAGACCCAGTACTTC.

This chain joins TRBV29-1 and TRBJ2-5, with D possibly being TRBD1 (7 bases). Germline CDR1 and CDR2: SQVTM and ANQGSEA. The CDR3 runs 11 residues. Trimming cost V 3 bases and J 12 bases, with 14 bases left between them. This chain's CDR3 is CSVERGQREYF. The CDR3 DNA is TGCAGCGTTGAGCGGGGACAGAGGGAGTACTTC. The whole variable domain, remainder taken from reference TRBV29-1 and TRBJ2-5, is SAVISQKPSRDICQRGTSLTIQCQVDSQVTMMFWYRQQPGQSLTLIATANQGSEATYESGFVIDKFPISRPNLTFSTLTVSNMSPEDSSIYLCSVERGQREYFGPGTRLLVL.

The chain recombines TRBV2 with TRBJ2-5, with TRBD1 as a possible D gene (8 bases). The germline gives CDR1 SNHLY, CDR2 FYNNEI. V shed 3 bases and J shed 5 bases, with 13 bases lying between them. The CDR3 contains 14 residues. CDR3 in amino acids: CASSEQQGGETQYF. Written as DNA, the CDR3 is TGTGCCAGCAGTGAGCAACAGGGGGGGGAGACCCAGTACTTC.

Only a few counts were recorded for this clone. The genes are TRBV5-4 and TRBJ2-7; D is perhaps TRBD2 (6 bases). The CDR3 has 14 amino acids. The germline V gene has CDR1 SGHNT and CDR2 YYREEE (reference sequence). Trimming left V 2 bases short and J 6 bases short, with 15 bases between. The CDR3 is CASSFDGGISEQYF. The CDR3 bases are TGTGCCAGCAGCTTCGACGGCGGGATCAGCGAGCAGTACTTC.

The chain recombines TRBV6-6 with TRBJ2-7, with 10 bases matching TRBD2. CDR3 length: 15 amino acids. With V trimmed by 2 bases and J by 6 bases, 7 bases remained unmatched. Germline loops: CDR1 MNHNY, CDR2 SVGAGI (reference sequence). Here the CDR3 reads CASSYGGTSVREQYF. The CDR3 bases are TGTGCCAGCAGTTACGGGGGGACTAGCGTACGCGAGCAGTACTTC.

Written as DNA, the CDR3 is TGTGCCGGGCCTAAAAACTATGGCTACACCTTC. Translating gives CAGPKNYGYTF. The gene calls are TRBV30 and TRBJ1-2; D ambiguous. Germline V gene data show CDR1 as GTSNPN and CDR2 as SVGIG (reference sequence). The CDR3 spans 11 residues. The V and J ends lost 8 bases and 2 bases respectively, with 9 bases between them.

The CDR3 region has the DNA TGTGCCAGCAGCTACAACCCCGCGGGTGTCCAAGAGACCCAGTACTTC. It codes for CASSYNPAGVQETQYF. The chain uses TRBV7-2 and TRBJ2-5; D is perhaps TRBD2 (5 bases). V was cut by 4 bases and J by 1 base, with 16 bases left in between. This CDR3 has 16 amino acids. Germline-derived CDR1 and CDR2 are SGHTA and FQGNSA.

This clone was seen once. This chain connects TRBV19 to TRBJ1-2, with 7 bases aligning to TRBD1. From germline, CDR1 is LNHDA and CDR2 SQIVND (reference sequence). V was pared by 7 bases and J by 0 bases, with 8 bases of the junction left unmatched. The CDR3 sequence is 15 residues long. The CDR3 nucleotides are TGTGCCAGTACCGAGACAGGGAGAGCTAACTATGGCTACACCTTC. It encodes CASTETGRANYGYTF.

The genes are TRBV6-6 and TRBJ2-5; TRBD1 agrees at 7 bases. Per the germline V gene, CDR1 is MNHNY and CDR2 is SVGAGI (reference sequence). Losses at the gene ends were 5 bases for V and 4 bases for J; bases not matched to a gene: 7. The CDR3 consists of 14 residues. For the CDR3, the DNA is TGTGCCAGCAGTCATGACAGGGTTGGAGAGACCCAGTACTTC. Its translation is CASSHDRVGETQYF.

V gene TRBV19 combines with J gene TRBJ1-1, with a tentative D call TRBD1 (6 bases). Trimming left V 6 bases short and J 6 bases short, with 23 bases between. Looked up from germline, CDR1 is LNHDA and CDR2 is SQIVND (reference sequence). The CDR3 sequence is 16 residues long. CDR3 loop: CASRSYSTGLGAEAFF. In DNA form, the CDR3 reads TGTGCCAGTAGATCTTATTCCACAGGGTTAGGCGCTGAAGCTTTCTTT.

The genes are TRBV7-2 and TRBJ2-3, with D possibly being TRBD2 (6 bases). Per germline, CDR1 SGHTA and CDR2 FQGNSA. There are 18 residues in the CDR3. Trimming cost V 2 bases and J 4 bases, with 22 bases left between them. CDR3 sequence: CASSLTFRLARSSDTQYF. The CDR3 DNA reads TGTGCCAGCAGCTTAACATTTCGTCTAGCGAGGAGTTCAGATACGCAGTATTTT.

The genes are TRBV7-7 and TRBJ2-2, with a tentative D call TRBD1 (6 bases). V dropped 4 bases and J dropped 1 base, with 10 bases sitting between them. CDR1 is SSHAT and CDR2 is FNYEAQ in the germline V gene (reference sequence). The CDR3 contains 15 residues. CDR3 bases: TGTGCCAGCAGCTCCGGGACACTGAACACCGGGGAGCTGTTTTTT. Amino acid sequence: CASSSGTLNTGELFF.

This clone has a handful of counts. This chain links TRBV7-7 with TRBJ2-7; 13 bases match TRBD2. The CDR3 extends over 12 amino acids. The V gene's germline CDR1 is SSHAT and CDR2 FNYEAQ (reference sequence). V was clipped by 4 bases and J by 13 bases; unmatched bases: 4. The CDR3, as DNA: TGTGCCAGCAGCTCGACTAGCGGGAGGCAATACTTC. Translated, it gives CASSSTSGRQYF.

The table lists this clone with a few counts. The chain couples TRBV7-2 to TRBJ2-7; D not resolved. CDR1 and CDR2 (germline): SGHTA, FQGNSA. The length of the CDR3 is 9 residues. The CDR3 DNA reads as TGTGCCAGCAGCTTGAGTCCTCTTGTC. Its translation is CASSLSPLV.

This clone appeared once. The genes are TRBV2 and TRBJ2-1; a weak D match, TRBD2 (6 bases). Trimming left V 6 bases short and J 4 bases short, with 16 bases between. The CDR3 covers 15 residues. The germline CDR1 and CDR2 sequences are SNHLY and FYNNEI. CDR3 sequence (DNA): TGTGCCAGCAGAATCACCGGGACTGCATACAATGAGCAGTTCTTC. This translates into CASRITGTAYNEQFF.

CDR3 sequence reads: CASSFPPGQGLGEQYF. The CDR3 DNA follows: TGTGCCAGCAGCTTCCCCCCGGGACAGGGCCTCGGAGAGCAGTACTTC. The chain employs TRBV7-2 and TRBJ2-7, with 9 bases aligning to TRBD1. Germline V gene data show CDR1 as SGHTA and CDR2 as FQGNSA. With 3 bases clipped from V and 7 bases from J, the junction kept 13 bases outside the gene matches. This CDR3 contains 16 residues.

CDR3 protein: CASSTTGGHLYGYTF. As DNA, the CDR3 is TGTGCCAGCAGTACCACAGGGGGCCATCTTTATGGCTACACCTTC. The chain employs TRBV7-9 and TRBJ1-2; TRBD1 matches 9 bases. The junction had 10 bases not matched to a gene; V was cut back by 6 bases and J by 5 bases. This CDR3 has 15 residues. Germline CDR1 is SEHNR and CDR2 is FQNEAQ (reference sequence).

The chain joins TRBV28 to TRBJ2-7; 7 positions match TRBD1. V lost 6 bases, J lost 5 bases, and 13 bases stayed unmatched. The CDR3 sequence is 15 residues long. Per germline, CDR1 MDHEN and CDR2 SYDVKM. Written as DNA, the CDR3 is TGTGCCAGCAGCCCATCCGACAGGGAAGGCCACGAGCAGTACTTC. Its protein is CASSPSDREGHEQYF.

The rearrangement uses TRBV28 and TRBJ1-1; 7 bases map to TRBD1. With 7 bases clipped from V and 0 bases from J, the junction kept 5 bases outside the gene matches. CDR1 and CDR2 from the germline V gene are MDHEN and SYDVKM. The CDR3 spans 14 residues. The CDR3 protein is CASTPTGMNTEAFF. The CDR3 DNA sequence: TGTGCCAGCACCCCGACAGGGATGAACACTGAAGCTTTCTTT.

V gene TRBV6-4 combines with J gene TRBJ2-7; D uncertain. The CDR3 consists of 14 residues. V was shortened by 6 bases and J by 4 bases, with 16 bases between the two germline ends. Per germline, CDR1 MRHNA and CDR2 SNTAGT. This CDR3 is CASRDASSTYEQYF. The CDR3 nucleotides read TGTGCCAGCAGGGACGCTTCATCTACGTACGAGCAGTACTTC.